One T cell receptor beta chain is described in this entry. This sample is part of a study of blood T cell repertoires in COVID-19. In the study overall: The United States, Italy and Spain supplied acute and convalescent COVID-19 samples. Nucleic acid was either cDNA or gDNA, and it came from T cells, B-cell-depleted T cells, or PBMCs.

The CDR3 has 15 amino acids. Trimming shortened V by 0 bases and J by 2 bases, and 9 bases separated the two germline ends. Germline CDR1 is KGHSH and CDR2 is LQKENI. Methods used by the authors: Counts of nucleated cells, estimated from reference gene primer amplification, were obtained. Sequenced by immunoSEQ multiplex PCR; TCRdb stores in-frame clones only, minus some. For V, J and clone size, that table is used; D and trimming come from the DNA. Among 95,000 to 130,000 clones listed, just under 85% were seen once. The chain couples TRBV18 to TRBJ2-3, with D maybe TRBD2 (5 bases). The source of this sequence is a man between 65 and 85 years old with active or convalescent COVID-19. Sequenced material: peripheral blood. CDR3 bases: TGTGCCAGCTCACCACCGGCGGGTTTCACAGATACGCAGTATTTT. Protein product: CASSPPAGFTDTQYF. Together with reference TRBV18 and TRBJ2-3, the CDR3 gives the full variable domain: NAGVMQNPRHLVRRRGQEARLRCSPMKGHSHVYWYRQLPEEGLKFMVYLQKENIIDESGMPKERFSAEFPKEGPSILRIQQVVRGDSAAYFCASSPPAGFTDTQYFGPGTRLTVL.